This record covers a single T cell receptor beta chain. In this sample, this clonotype turned up many times. Its antigen is unknown. Base qualities are not at hand, and no much larger clone is one base apart. To prepare the library, multiplex PCR was applied. TCRdb names Illumina HiSeq 4000 as the instrument used. iRepertoire HTBI primers and Arm-PCR amplification of CDR3 regions were used to construct TCR beta libraries. PCR products were gel purified before sequencing. The paper's data handling went like this. Gene usage analysis of CDR3 amino acid clonotypes relied on the approximately 62 TRBV and 12 to 15 TRBJ segments identified across samples. COPE and FqMerger were used to merge filtered high-quality paired reads into contigs. Contigs were aligned with BLAST to IMGT TRBV, TRBD and TRBJ reference genes, and CDR3 was defined per IMGT. Any clonotype with a frequency above 0.1% was classified as a highly expanded clone. Shannon entropy was used to measure repertoire diversity, and the Gini coefficient was used to measure V-J evenness. A clonotype was considered public if more than one individual shared it. TCRdb reprocessed the public reads (quality trimming at Q25 with fastp, clone calling with MiXCR) and kept in-frame beta chains. Each entry is one CDR3 protein sequence, shown with its most common DNA and genes. The V and J calls, along with clone size, are taken from TCRdb and not from the paper's own processing. For this sample there are approximately 390,000 distinct CDR3 sequences; 15% to 20% appear just once. The ten biggest clones cover 20% of the sample.

Measured from the cysteine to the phenylalanine, the CDR3 is 18 residues long. This entry keeps only the CDR3 DNA: 54 bases, framed from base 1. In the germline V gene (reference sequence), CDR1 corresponds to SEHNR and CDR2 to FQNEAQ. V has 5 bases trimmed and J has 0 bases trimmed; junction bases matching no gene number 8. The sample comes from a study of regulatory T cells in long-lasting Graves disease (dated by TCRdb to the early 2020s). For context, the study as a whole: Patients with newly diagnosed Graves' disease had been on antithyroid drugs for under 3 months. Persistent Graves' disease patients were compared with newly diagnosed Graves' disease patients by peripheral blood TCR sequencing and RNA sequencing. The study took place in China and was registered as a clinical trial. A total of some 35 samples underwent TCR sequencing, from about 13 patients with persistent Graves' disease and 20 or so patients with newly diagnosed Graves' disease. Broader findings and caveats from the paper: Preferential use of TRBV28, TRBJ1-2 and TRBJ2-5 was observed in persistent disease, whereas TRBV20-1 and TRBJ2-1 were favored in newly diagnosed disease. A larger number of public clonotypes was shared among persistent patients (approximately 3,000) than among newly diagnosed patients (around 890). Only peripheral blood was studied, because thyroid tissue, the primary lesion, was inaccessible. Lower TCR Shannon entropy and fewer highly expanded clones were observed in persistent Graves' disease patients than in newly diagnosed patients, which suggested clonal expansion. Only the TCR beta chain was sequenced and analyzed. The small sample size was acknowledged by the authors as a limitation that may reduce accuracy.

According to the study, the label for this sample's time point signals: newly diagnosed GD, antithyroid drugs for less than 3 months. RNA was extracted from PBMCs in TRIzol for both TCR sequencing and RNA sequencing. Graves' disease was diagnosed according to American Thyroid Association guidelines. Patients were recruited from an endocrinology department in Xi'an, China. Each patient gave 7.5 to 10 milliliters of peripheral blood, collected in an EDTA anticoagulant tube. Ficoll Paque Plus density gradient separation was used to isolate PBMCs, and no additional T cell sorting was done. An Agilent 2100 Bioanalyzer and agarose gel were used to check RNA quality, while a NanoDrop 2000 measured RNA concentration. These data were likewise used in another study, on T cells in Graves' hyperthyroidism and ophthalmopathy. From that second study: Stable Graves' hyperthyroidism was defined as the absence of progression to ophthalmopathy over 18 months of follow-up. Hyperthyroidism patients were aged 18 to 65 years and newly diagnosed, with disease duration of less than 2 months. Patients with uncontrolled infections, other autoimmune diseases, pregnancy or lactation were excluded. Diagnoses were based on clinical symptoms, serum thyroxine and TRAb, thyroid ultrasound and orbital computed tomography. The first round of RT-PCR for the TCR CDR3 was performed with the HTBI primer set and the Qiagen OneStep RT-PCR kit. Blood samples also contained most of the expanded thyroid clonotypes (frequency above 0.001), which suggests that blood repertoires may reflect thyroid immune responses. A model built on a 13 V-J signature distinguished ophthalmopathy from stable hyperthyroidism, reaching around 87% sensitivity and approximately 83% specificity in cross-validation and 80%/75% in testing. In validation, the model predicted progression to ophthalmopathy with about 71% sensitivity and approximately 72% specificity, a median of about 6 months before onset. TCR V-J signatures able to tell the groups apart were searched for in a discovery cohort of some 97 patients, of whom roughly 42 had Graves' ophthalmopathy and under 65 had stable Graves' hyperthyroidism. Prospective prediction of ophthalmopathy was tested in an independent validation cohort consisting of fewer than 20 hyperthyroidism patients and more than 15 patients who later progressed to ophthalmopathy. The roughly 90 discovery patients were divided at random into training and test sets in a 7:3 ratio. Thyroid tissue and blood T-cell repertoires from about six Graves' hyperthyroidism patients were also compared in the study. Following sampling, methimazole starting at 30 mg daily was given to hyperthyroidism patients, and high-dose intravenous methylprednisolone was given to ophthalmopathy patients. Libraries were constructed in a second round of multiplex PCR, after which size selection and purification were carried out. Sequencing of the libraries was done on an Illumina HiSeq2000 using paired-end 100 bp reads. Raw data were processed with SOAPnuke, discarding reads with adapters, uncalled bases, mean Phred below 15, or no exact constant-primer or identifier match. High-quality paired reads were merged with COPE v1.2.5, and unique nucleotide sequences were defined as clonotypes. MiTCR v1.1 was used to align clonotypes to the IMGT TRBV, TRBD and TRBJ reference segments. Analysis was restricted to V-J combinations with a frequency above 0.0001, which covered roughly 99% of repertoires. The TCS score was defined as F50 (clonal expansion) divided by E x V (chaos), with BLOSUM62-based TCRdist calculated between CDR3 peptides within each V-J. Welch's t-statistics and random forest reduced several hundred V-J features to under 15, which were used in a naive Bayes classifier (R e1071). Sample size was not statistically predetermined, and investigators were not blinded to group allocation. The paper reports TCR Vbeta CDR3 sequencing of some 140 peripheral blood samples: around 41 ophthalmopathy, 75 to 80 hyperthyroidism and around 17 progressor patients.

The chain links TRBV7-9 with TRBJ2-3; 13 nucleotides in the junction match TRBD2. The material sequenced was peripheral blood mononuclear cells (PBMCs), taken at new diagnosis, from a patient treated with antithyroid drugs. The sequence derives from a woman under 30 with Graves disease. Donor details come from another sample of the same person, matched by shared clones. The CDR3 here reads CASSITSGLAGSTDTQYF. The DNA reads as follows: TGTGCCAGCAGCATAACCTCGGGACTAGCGGGAAGCACAGATACGCAGTATTTT.